These 24 T cell receptor beta chains share one sample of origin, sequenced in a study of T cell repertoires in cytomegalovirus infection. These receptors have no known antigen. MiXCR was run by TCRdb on the reads, yielding one entry per CDR3 protein. Among fewer than 950,000 distinct CDR3 sequences listed, around a third were seen once. This specimen was cultured CD8+ T cells from PBMCs, taken from culture after CMV antigen stimulation. Source of these receptors: a human donor in good health (CMV status not recorded). Some clones in this sample may be carry-over from other donors' samples.

The J gene is TRBJ1-1, the V gene TRBV4-2; 7 bases agree with TRBD1. Germline trimming cut 0 bases from V and 5 bases from J; bases unmatched to any gene: 9. Germline V gives CDR1 LGHNA, CDR2 YNFKEQ. This CDR3 has 16 residues. The CDR3 region is CASSQDYTGVGTEAFF. The CDR3 DNA is TGTGCCAGCAGCCAAGACTACACAGGGGTCGGGACTGAAGCTTTCTTT.

The chain combines TRBV23-1 with TRBJ1-3; tentative D call: TRBD1 (6 bases). TRBV23-1 qualifies as an ORF whose function is uncertain. The length of the CDR3 is 14 residues. The V and J ends lost 6 bases and 1 base respectively, with 10 bases between them. The CDR3 spells CASRTGPSGNTIYF. CDR3 nucleotide sequence: TGCGCCAGCAGGACAGGTCCATCTGGAAACACCATATATTTT.

The chain carries TRBV27 and TRBJ1-5; D is unclear. This CDR3 comprises 13 residues. Germline values: CDR1 MNHEY, CDR2 SMNVEV (reference sequence). The V and J ends lost 5 bases and 7 bases respectively, with 12 bases between them. In DNA form, the CDR3 reads TGTGCCAGCAGTGAGGTCAGTGGGCAGCCCCAGCATTTT. This codes for CASSEVSGQPQHF.

This clonotype was seen only a few times. This chain uses TRBV4-3 with TRBJ2-7; 8 bases are a match to TRBD1. The CDR3 has 14 residues. Germline V gene data show CDR1 as LGHNA and CDR2 as YSLEER. V shed 4 bases, J shed 2 bases, and the junction held 4 bases outside the gene matches. CDR3 coding DNA: TGCGCCAGCAGCCCGGACAGGGCAGCCTACGAGCAGTACGTC. It translates to CASSPDRAAYEQYV.

Regarding this clonotype: A junction boundary mismatches the germline segment, possibly from a read error. The chain uses TRBV14 and TRBJ2-2, with unresolved D. Per the germline V gene, CDR1 is SGHDN and CDR2 is FVKESK. The CDR3 loop spans 17 amino acids. For the CDR3, the DNA is TGTACCAGCAGCCCCCCCGGCGTGGGGACGAACACCGGGGAGCTGTTTTTT. Protein product: CTSSPPGVGTNTGELFF. Full variable domain (missing parts from reference TRBV14 and TRBJ2-2): EAGVTQFPSHSVIEKGQTVTLRCDPISGHDNLYWYRRVMGKEIKFLLHFVKESKQDESGMPNNRFLAERTGGTYSTLKVQPAELEDSGVYFCTSSPPGVGTNTGELFFGEGSRLTVL.

The V call is TRBV6-2 or TRBV6-3, the J call TRBJ2-7; D unclear. This CDR3 comprises 13 residues. Germline V CDR1 and CDR2: MNHEY, SVGEGT. Trimming stripped 3 bases from V and 4 bases from J, with 10 bases between. The CDR3 here is CASSYLRDYEQYF. CDR3 nucleotide sequence: TGTGCCAGCAGTTATTTAAGAGATTACGAGCAGTACTTC.

This clonotype occurred a few times. The chain uses TRBV7-9 and TRBJ2-7; TRBD2 might be the D (6 bases). Per germline, CDR1 SEHNR and CDR2 FQNEAQ (reference sequence). Trimming pared 5 bases from V and 0 bases from J, leaving 23 bases between. The CDR3 totals 18 residues. The CDR3 DNA reads as TGTGCCAGCAGCGTTAATCCGGGAGCCGTGGAAATCTCCTACGAGCAGTACTTC. Its protein is CASSVNPGAVEISYEQYF.

This clonotype was counted between two and nine times. The V gene is TRBV2, the J gene TRBJ2-1; TRBD1 agrees at 10 bases. The CDR3 is made up of 18 amino acids. CDR1 and CDR2 from the germline V gene are SNHLY and FYNNEI. The trim removed 6 bases at V and 4 bases at J, leaving 15 bases unmatched. The CDR3 DNA reads TGTGCCAGCAGCGACCCACGGGAGGGACAGGGGTCATACAATGAGCAGTTCTTC. Translated: CASSDPREGQGSYNEQFF.

This clonotype showed up just a few times. The chain employs TRBV27 and TRBJ2-1, with TRBD2 as a possible D gene (6 bases). The CDR3 has 13 amino acids. The V gene's germline CDR1 is MNHEY and CDR2 SMNVEV (reference sequence). V dropped 5 bases and J dropped 6 bases, with 11 bases sitting between them. CDR3 residues: CASSPGLPNEQFF. The DNA of the CDR3 is TGTGCCAGCAGTCCGGGACTGCCCAATGAGCAGTTCTTC.

The rearrangement joins TRBV12-5 to TRBJ1-5; tentatively, D is TRBD1 (6 bases). Germline loops: CDR1 LGHNT, CDR2 FRNRAP. V lost 3 bases to trimming and J lost 6 bases, with 15 bases between them. CDR3 length: 15 amino acids. CDR3 loop: CASGFLQGLAQPQHF. The CDR3 DNA follows: TGTGCTAGTGGTTTCTTACAGGGTCTTGCTCAGCCCCAGCATTTT.

This clonotype came up a few times. The genes are TRBV9 and TRBJ2-7; D is ambiguous. CDR3 length equals 12 residues. Germline V gives CDR1 SGDLS, CDR2 YYNGEE. Trimming pared 3 bases from V and 5 bases from J, leaving 9 bases between. DNA for the CDR3: TGTGCCAGCAGCGCCCTCGGAAACGAGCAGTACTTC. Its translation: CASSALGNEQYF.

The V and J genes are TRBV12-3 or TRBV12-4 and TRBJ2-7; maybe TRBD1 (5 bases). The CDR3 runs 16 residues. V dropped 3 bases and J dropped 0 bases, with 15 bases sitting between them. CDR3 bases: TGTGCCAGCAGTTTTCGAATAGGGGATCTCTCCTACGAGCAGTACGTC. Translated, it gives CASSFRIGDLSYEQYV.

The chain joins TRBV7-9 to TRBJ1-1; TRBD1 agrees at 7 bases. This CDR3 is built from 15 residues. Looked up from germline, CDR1 is SEHNR and CDR2 is FQNEAQ (reference sequence). Trimming removed 5 bases from V and 0 bases from J; junction bases left unmatched: 6. This CDR3 reads CASSVRQGLNTEAFF. Written as DNA, the CDR3 is TGTGCCAGCAGCGTAAGACAGGGCCTGAACACTGAAGCTTTCTTT.

CDR3: CASSIGDGDTYNEQFF. CDR3 DNA: TGTGCCAGTAGTATAGGAGATGGGGACACCTACAATGAGCAGTTCTTC. This sequence joins TRBV19 and TRBJ2-1; a weak D match, TRBD1 (6 bases). This CDR3 is built from 16 residues. Germline loops: CDR1 LNHDA, CDR2 SQIVND (reference sequence). V shed 1 base and J shed 2 bases, with 12 bases lying between them.

The chain uses TRBV14 and TRBJ1-2; perhaps TRBD1 as D (5 bases). The length of the CDR3 is 14 residues. Trimming took 2 bases from V and 4 from J, leaving 11 bases between them. Germline CDR1 is SGHDN and CDR2 is FVKESK. CDR3 nucleotide sequence: TGTGCCAGCAGCCAATCTGGGGCCAGCTATGGCTACACCTTC. This gives the protein CASSQSGASYGYTF.

The table lists this clonotype with a few counts. The chain combines TRBV12-3 or TRBV12-4 with TRBJ2-7, with TRBD1 matching over 7 bases. V lost 2 bases, J lost 2 bases, and 6 bases stayed unmatched. This CDR3 contains 15 residues. The CDR3, as DNA: TGTGCCAGCAGTTTAACTGGACAGGTACCCTACGAGCAGTACTTC. Translating gives CASSLTGQVPYEQYF.

This chain connects TRBV7-9 to TRBJ1-2, with TRBD1 as a possible D gene (6 bases). Between the trimmed V and J ends, which lost 4 bases and 4 bases, there was a span of 16 bases. This CDR3 region has 15 residues. Germline CDR1 and CDR2: SEHNR and FQNEAQ (reference sequence). The CDR3 reads CASSYFNREAYGYTF. The DNA of the CDR3 is TGTGCCAGCAGCTATTTCAACAGGGAAGCCTATGGCTACACCTTC.

This clonotype was recorded at least ten times. The chain links TRBV7-9 to TRBJ2-5; D tentatively fits TRBD1 or TRBD2 (5 bases each). CDR1 and CDR2 (germline): SEHNR, FQNEAQ (reference sequence). V gave up 5 bases and J gave up 6 bases, with 16 bases separating them. The CDR3 sequence is 14 residues long. CDR3 sequence: CASSTRDQRKTQYF. In nucleotides, the CDR3 is TGTGCCAGCAGCACCCGGGACCAGAGAAAGACCCAGTACTTC.

The chain joins TRBV7-9 to TRBJ2-7, with TRBD2 matching 13 bases. The CDR3 extends over 16 amino acids. Germline CDR1 reads SEHNR; CDR2 reads FQNEAQ (reference sequence). V was clipped by 4 bases and J by 1 base; unmatched bases: 4. CDR3 nucleotides: TGTGCCAGCAGCTCGGGACTAGCGGGACTATCCTACGAGCAGTACTTC. Its protein product is CASSSGLAGLSYEQYF.

This clonotype has a handful of counts. The rearrangement links TRBV23-1 to TRBJ1-6; a possible D gene is TRBD1 (6 bases). TRBV23-1 is an ORF, and what it does is uncertain. With 6 bases removed from V and 2 bases from J, the gap between germline ends came to 14 bases. CDR3 length: 16 residues. CDR3 nucleotides: TGCGCCAGCAGCCCCACAGGGAGCACCTATAATTCACCCCTCCACTTT. It codes for CASSPTGSTYNSPLHF.

This clonotype has only a few counts. The chain combines TRBV6-2 or TRBV6-3 with TRBJ2-1; tentatively, D is TRBD2 (5 bases). The germline V gene encodes CDR1 MNHEY and CDR2 SVGEGT. The V and J ends lost 4 bases and 4 bases respectively, with 14 bases between them. The CDR3 is made up of 15 amino acids. The CDR3 region has the DNA TGTGCCAGCAGTTTCCCGGGGTCACGGTACAATGAGCAGTTCTTC. This codes for CASSFPGSRYNEQFF.

The gene calls are TRBV4-1 and TRBJ2-6, with D uncertain. Trimming left V 5 bases short and J 0 bases short, with 8 bases between. The CDR3 sequence is 15 residues long. Germline values: CDR1 MGHRA, CDR2 YSYEKL. This CDR3 reads CASSDAISGANVLTF. The CDR3 coding sequence is TGCGCCAGCAGCGACGCCATCTCTGGGGCCAACGTCCTGACTTTC.

This clonotype was picked up a small number of times. At one end the junction does not follow the germline gene, possibly because of a read error. The V and J genes are TRBV7-9 and TRBJ2-2, with TRBD1 matching over 8 bases. Germline V gene sequence: CDR1 SEHNR, CDR2 FQNEAQ (reference sequence). The CDR3 has 15 residues. As DNA, the CDR3 is TGTGCCACCAGCTTAGGACAGGGACTCACCGGGGAGCTGTTTTTT. It translates to CATSLGQGLTGELFF.

This sequence joins TRBV5-4 and TRBJ2-1; TRBD1 matches at 7 bases. Per germline, CDR1 SGHNT and CDR2 YYREEE (reference sequence). V lost 0 bases and J lost 0; bases outside the gene matches: 6. The CDR3 covers 17 residues. In nucleotides, the CDR3 is TGTGCCAGCAGCTTGGCGACAGGGTGGAGCTCCTACAATGAGCAGTTCTTC. It translates to CASSLATGWSSYNEQFF.